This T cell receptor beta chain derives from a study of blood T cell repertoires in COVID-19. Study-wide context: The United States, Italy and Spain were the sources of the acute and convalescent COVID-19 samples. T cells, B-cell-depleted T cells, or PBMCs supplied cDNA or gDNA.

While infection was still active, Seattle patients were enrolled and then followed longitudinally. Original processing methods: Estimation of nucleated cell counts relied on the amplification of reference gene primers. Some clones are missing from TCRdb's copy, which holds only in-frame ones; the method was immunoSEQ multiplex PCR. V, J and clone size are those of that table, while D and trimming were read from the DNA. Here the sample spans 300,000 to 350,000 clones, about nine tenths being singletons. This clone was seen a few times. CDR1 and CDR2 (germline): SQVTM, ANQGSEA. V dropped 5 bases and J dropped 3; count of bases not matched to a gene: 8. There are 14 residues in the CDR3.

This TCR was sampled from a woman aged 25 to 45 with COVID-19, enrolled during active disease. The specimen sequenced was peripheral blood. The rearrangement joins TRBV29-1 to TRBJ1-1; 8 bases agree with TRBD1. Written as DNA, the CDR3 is TGCAGCGTTAAGGACAGGGTGTTCGACACTGAAGCTTTCTTT. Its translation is CSVKDRVFDTEAFF.